In its sample, the clone carrying this T cell receptor beta chain was seen once. The data were obtained in a study of early T cells in non-severe SARS-CoV-2 infection. TCRdb re-analysed the 5' RACE reads in MiXCR, keeping a single row per CDR3 protein. The sample yields about 60,000 distinct CDR3 sequences, about 17% seen once. The V gene's germline CDR1 is SGHAT and CDR2 FQNNGV. This CDR3 is built from 15 residues. V lost 6 bases, J lost 0 bases, and 15 bases lay in between. The specimen comprised whole blood, sampled at baseline. The rearrangement joins TRBV11-2 to TRBJ2-7, with a tentative D call TRBD1 (6 bases). This sequence was found in an adult who was a healthcare worker with PCR-confirmed SARS-CoV-2 infection or an uninfected control (not recorded which). CDR3 protein: CASSPTGPYSYEQYF. CDR3 nucleotides: TGTGCCAGCAGTCCGACAGGCCCCTACTCCTACGAGCAGTACTTC.